The 9 T cell receptor beta chains listed next were all sequenced from one sample in a study of blood T cell repertoires in COVID-19. Clones were sequenced by immunoSEQ multiplex PCR, and TCRdb holds only the in-frame ones, with some missing. This sample has approximately 220,000 clones, with around 84% found just once. Input material: PBMCs or T cells enriched from blood (not recorded which). The source of these receptors is a man in his forties or fifties who had recovered from COVID-19.

The rearrangement links TRBV4-1 to TRBJ2-1; no definite D call. Germline CDR1 and CDR2: MGHRA and YSYEKL. Between the trimmed V and J ends, which lost 2 bases and 3 bases, there was a span of 8 bases. The CDR3 length is 14 residues. This chain's CDR3 is CASSQYLGYNEQFF. CDR3 sequence (DNA): TGCGCCAGCAGCCAATACCTAGGCTACAATGAGCAGTTCTTC.

The V call is TRBV14, the J call TRBJ1-2, with D perhaps matching TRBD1 (6 bases). CDR3 length: 15 amino acids. Germline V gives CDR1 SGHDN, CDR2 FVKESK. Trimming shortened V by 4 bases and J by 4 bases, and 16 bases separated the two germline ends. CDR3 coding DNA: TGTGCCAGCAGCCCAAGACAGGTTTCGCCCTATGGCTACACCTTC. Its protein is CASSPRQVSPYGYTF. The full variable domain, completed using reference TRBV14 and TRBJ1-2, is EAGVTQFPSHSVIEKGQTVTLRCDPISGHDNLYWYRRVMGKEIKFLLHFVKESKQDESGMPNNRFLAERTGGTYSTLKVQPAELEDSGVYFCASSPRQVSPYGYTFGSGTRLTVV.

The chain couples TRBV7-3 to TRBJ2-1; D might be TRBD2 (6 bases). The CDR3 length is 14 residues. CDR1 SGHTA and CDR2 FQGTGA come from the germline V gene. V lost 3 bases to trimming and J lost 9 bases, with 15 bases between them. The CDR3 DNA reads TGTGCCAGCAGCTTGTCAGCGGGTGTTAGTGAGCAGTTCTTC. The encoded protein is CASSLSAGVSEQFF.

The rearrangement uses TRBV7-2 and TRBJ2-1, with D maybe TRBD2 (6 bases). CDR3 size: 15 residues. CDR1 and CDR2 from the germline V gene are SGHTA and FQGNSA. V lost 5 bases and J 6 bases, leaving 17 bases between the germline ends. The CDR3 sequence: CASSLEWRASNEQFF. CDR3 nucleotide sequence: TGTGCCAGCAGCCTGGAATGGAGGGCCTCCAATGAGCAGTTCTTC.

CDR3 bases: TGTGCCAGCAGGCTGAGACAGGGGTCCTCTAATGAGCAGTTCTTC. Translated: CASRLRQGSSNEQFF. This chain links TRBV25-1 with TRBJ2-1; 8 bases align to TRBD1. Germline lookup yields CDR1 MGHDK and CDR2 SYGVNS. This CDR3 spans 15 amino acids. The trim removed 6 bases at V and 7 bases at J, leaving 11 bases unmatched.

This clone has more than one count but fewer than ten. This sequence joins TRBV6-5 and TRBJ1-1; 10 nucleotides align to TRBD1. The ends lost 4 bases at V and 2 bases at J; junction bases unmatched: 4. Per the germline V gene, CDR1 is MNHEY and CDR2 is SVGAGI. This CDR3 region has 15 residues. The CDR3 DNA reads TGTGCCAGCAGTTTAAGGACAGGGGGAAACACTGAAGCTTTCTTT. Translating it yields CASSLRTGGNTEAFF.

V usage is TRBV5-1 and J usage is TRBJ1-2, with 9 bases that match TRBD1. CDR3 length: 16 amino acids. Germline trimming cut 4 bases from V and 6 bases from J; bases unmatched to any gene: 13. CDR1 and CDR2 (germline): SGHRS, YFSETQ. The DNA for the CDR3 is TGCGCCAGCAGCCGGGCGGGGGGACAGGGATTGGATGGCTACACCTTC. Translation: CASSRAGGQGLDGYTF. Looking up the rest from reference TRBV5-1 and TRBJ1-2 gives the full variable domain: KAGVTQTPRYLIKTRGQQVTLSCSPISGHRSVSWYQQTPGQGLQFLFEYFSETQRNKGNFPGRFSGRQFSNSRSEMNVSTLELGDSALYLCASSRAGGQGLDGYTFGSGTRLTVV.

This clone was counted once. This sequence joins TRBV5-1 and TRBJ1-1; D uncertain. V was cut by 4 bases and J by 4 bases, with 11 bases left in between. Germline loops: CDR1 SGHRS, CDR2 YFSETQ. This CDR3 has 13 amino acids. The chain's CDR3 is CASSSNLGTEAFF. The CDR3 DNA sequence: TGCGCCAGCAGCAGCAACCTTGGCACTGAAGCTTTCTTT.

The chain uses TRBV5-6 and TRBJ2-7; possible D gene TRBD2, 6 bases. The CDR3 length is 14 residues. CDR1 and CDR2 from the germline V gene are SGHDT and YYEEEE. The germline V and J ends were trimmed by 7 bases and 6 bases, with 20 bases remaining between them. The CDR3 protein is CASLGGPGLAEQYF. As DNA, the CDR3 is TGTGCCAGCCTCGGGGGACCAGGACTTGCCGAGCAGTACTTC.